The 21 T cell receptor beta chains listed next were all sequenced from one sample in a study of blood T cells in healthy people across ages (dated by TCRdb to about 2015). The protocol used for the library was 5' RACE. Reads for this sample came from an Illumina HiSeq 2500. A second roughly 6 to 11 cycle PCR used a sample-barcoded 5' primer and a J-beta primer mix. TCRdb cleaned the public reads at Q25 with fastp, built clones with MiXCR and kept in-frame beta chains. Here each entry gathers all rows of one CDR3 protein and keeps the most common genes and DNA. In this sample the table shows 550,000 to 650,000 distinct CDR3 sequences, roughly a quarter of which occur a single time. The ten biggest clones cover about 3.9% of the sample. These data are also associated with another study on T cells of mothers and their children.

Material: blood. The receptors derive from a boy younger than 10 in good health.

The genes are TRBV20-1 and TRBJ2-5; tentative D call: TRBD1 (5 bases). The DNA end is a closer match to TRBJ2-1, so the J assignment may be wrong. Germline-derived CDR1 and CDR2 are DFQATT and SNEGSKA (reference sequence). The CDR3 spans 14 residues. CDR3 region: CSASRFTGDNEQFF. DNA of the CDR3: TGCAGTGCTAGTAGGTTTACAGGCGACAATGAGCAGTTCTTC.

V and J are TRBV5-1 and TRBJ2-5; D is undetermined. CDR3 length: 12 amino acids. Trimming pared 5 bases from V and 9 bases from J, leaving 14 bases between. The germline V gene encodes CDR1 SGHRS and CDR2 YFSETQ. CDR3 protein: CASSPPSAAQYF. CDR3 DNA: TGCGCCAGCAGTCCACCGTCTGCGGCCCAGTACTTC.

The V and J genes are TRBV7-9 and TRBJ2-2; D call uncertain. CDR3 length equals 16 residues. Germline assignment: CDR1 SEHNR and CDR2 FQNEAQ (reference sequence). V was pared by 1 base and J by 2 bases, with 11 bases between. CDR3 region: CASSLEGWVNTGELFF. The DNA for the CDR3 is TGTGCCAGCAGCTTAGAAGGCTGGGTTAACACCGGGGAGCTGTTTTTT. The whole variable domain, remainder taken from reference TRBV7-9 and TRBJ2-2, is DTGVSQNPRHKITKRGQNVTFRCDPISEHNRLYWYRQTLGQGPEFLTYFQNEAQLEKSRLLSDRFSAERPKGSFSTLEIQRTEQGDSAMYLCASSLEGWVNTGELFFGEGSRLTVL.

The chain links TRBV20-1 to TRBJ1-3; D is perhaps TRBD1 (5 bases). In germline, CDR1 is DFQATT, CDR2 SNEGSKA (reference sequence). This CDR3 spans 13 amino acids. Trimming removed 4 bases at V and 4 bases at J, with 11 bases between. CDR3 sequence: CSATGLEGNTIYF. The DNA of the CDR3 is TGCAGTGCTACAGGGTTAGAAGGAAACACCATATATTTT.

This clonotype was found a few times. V gene TRBV7-2 combines with J gene TRBJ2-7, with 9 bases aligning to TRBD2. The CDR3 consists of 14 residues. CDR1 SGHTA and CDR2 FQGNSA come from the germline V gene. The junction had 7 bases not matched to a gene; V was cut back by 8 bases and J by 2 bases. The chain's CDR3 is CASRLAANTYEQYF. CDR3 nucleotides: TGTGCCAGCCGACTAGCGGCCAATACCTACGAGCAGTACTTC. Based on the CDR3 plus reference TRBV7-2 and TRBJ2-7, the full variable domain is GAGVSQSPSNKVTEKGKDVELRCDPISGHTALYWYRQSLGQGLEFLIYFQGNSAPDKSGLPSDRFSAERTGGSVSTLTIQRTQQEDSAVYLCASRLAANTYEQYFGPGTRLTVT.

The chain uses TRBV10-3 and TRBJ2-5, with D maybe TRBD1 (6 bases). The end of the DNA fits TRBJ2-1 better, so the J call may be wrong. CDR1 ENHRY and CDR2 SYGVKD come from the germline V gene. The CDR3 has 12 amino acids. Written as DNA, the CDR3 is TGTGCCATCAGCGACAGGCACAGTGAGCAGTTCTTC. Protein sequence: CAISDRHSEQFF.

V and J are TRBV21-1 and TRBJ2-1. TRBV21-1 is labeled a pseudogene. This CDR3 is built from 15 residues. The CDR3 coding sequence is TGTGCCAGCAGCAGTCCGACTAGATCCTACAATGAGCAGTTCTTC. The encoded protein is CASSSPTRSYNEQFF.

Here the CDR3 reads CASSFPLLSVEQFF. Written as DNA, the CDR3 is TGTGCCAGCAGCTTTCCCCTCCTTAGCGTGGAGCAGTTCTTC. The chain carries TRBV7-2 and TRBJ2-1; a possible D gene is TRBD2 (5 bases). V was cut by 3 bases and J by 10 bases, with 16 bases left in between. CDR3 length: 14 amino acids. Germline assignment: CDR1 SGHTA and CDR2 FQGNSA. The whole variable domain, remainder taken from reference TRBV7-2 and TRBJ2-1, is GAGVSQSPSNKVTEKGKDVELRCDPISGHTALYWYRQSLGQGLEFLIYFQGNSAPDKSGLPSDRFSAERTGGSVSTLTIQRTQQEDSAVYLCASSFPLLSVEQFFGPGTRLTVL.

The sample holds a few counts of this clonotype. The chain is built from TRBV10-2 and TRBJ2-5; 12 nucleotides align to TRBD2. The J call is uncertain, as TRBJ2-7 better fits the DNA end. This CDR3 comprises 14 residues. CDR1 and CDR2 from the germline V gene are WSHSY and SAAADI. CDR3: CASTLLAGGYEQYF. In DNA form, the CDR3 reads TGCGCCAGCACTCTACTAGCGGGGGGTTACGAGCAGTACTTC.

This clonotype has only a few counts. The V and J genes are TRBV6-2 or TRBV6-3 and TRBJ1-5; no clear D. Per germline, CDR1 MNHEY and CDR2 SVGEGT. The CDR3 covers 14 residues. The germline V and J ends were trimmed by 6 bases and 5 bases, with 14 bases remaining between them. CDR3 nucleotide sequence: TGTGCCAGCAGCCTCGGACGTTCTGATCAGCCCCAGCATTTT. It specifies CASSLGRSDQPQHF.

The V and J genes are TRBV18 and TRBJ1-3; TRBD1 aligns across 8 bases. J was trimmed by 0 bases and V by 2 bases; bases with no gene match: 6. The CDR3 has 17 residues. The germline V gene has CDR1 KGHSH and CDR2 LQKENI. CDR3 sequence (DNA): TGTGCCAGCTCACCAGCGGGACAGGTCGGCTCTGGAAACACCATATATTTT. Its translation: CASSPAGQVGSGNTIYF.

This sequence joins TRBV11-2 and TRBJ2-5; D is possibly TRBD2 (6 bases). The J call may be incorrect, as the DNA end agrees better with TRBJ2-1. Germline CDR1 and CDR2: SGHAT and FQNNGV. The CDR3 is 13 residues long. The DNA for the CDR3 is TGTGCCAGCAGCTCCGCGGGGCGCAATGAGCAGTTCTTC. It is translated as CASSSAGRNEQFF.

V is TRBV20-1 and J is TRBJ1-2; no definite D call. The V gene's germline CDR1 is DFQATT and CDR2 SNEGSKA (reference sequence). V gave up 6 bases and J gave up 2 bases, with 13 bases separating them. The CDR3 is 13 amino acids. CDR3 nucleotide sequence: TGCAGTGCCCCGCCGGAGGGAAACTATGGCTACACCTTC. This encodes CSAPPEGNYGYTF.

The rearrangement uses TRBV29-1 and TRBJ2-3, with D tentatively TRBD2 (6 bases). Trimming cost V 7 bases and J 0 bases, with 14 bases left between them. This CDR3 is built from 14 residues. In germline, CDR1 is SQVTM, CDR2 ANQGSEA. CDR3 residues: CSAEEGSSTDTQYF. CDR3 DNA: TGCAGCGCCGAGGAGGGCTCAAGCACAGATACGCAGTATTTT.

This clonotype came up a few times. This chain connects TRBV20-1 to TRBJ1-1; the D is unclear. Trimming left V 7 bases short and J 4 bases short, with 16 bases between. The CDR3 sequence is 13 residues long. Germline V CDR1 and CDR2: DFQATT, SNEGSKA (reference sequence). The CDR3 is CSGSYGLGTEAFF. DNA for the CDR3: TGCAGTGGGTCATATGGCTTAGGCACTGAAGCTTTCTTT.

The chain uses TRBV9 and TRBJ2-1; D gene unclear. V gave up 0 bases and J gave up 5 bases, with 9 bases separating them. Germline V gene lookup returns CDR1 SGDLS and CDR2 YYNGEE. This CDR3 comprises 14 residues. CDR3 in DNA: TGTGCCAGCAGCGTAGGGAGCGCCCACAATGAGCAGTTCTTC. The encoded protein is CASSVGSAHNEQFF.

This clonotype was seen a few times. The V call is TRBV6-1, the J call TRBJ2-7; 10 bases fit TRBD2. The CDR3 has 17 amino acids. Germline loops: CDR1 MNHNS, CDR2 SASEGT. Trimming at V came to 1 base and at J to 9 bases, leaving 15 bases not matched to a gene. DNA for the CDR3: TGTGCCAGCAGTGAAGGGGTTTCAGGTGCTAGCGGGAGACGGCAGTACTTC. Amino acid sequence: CASSEGVSGASGRRQYF.

The genes are TRBV29-1 and TRBJ2-5; TRBD2 matches at 8 bases. With 2 bases clipped from V and 4 bases from J, the junction kept 18 bases outside the gene matches. This CDR3 has 18 amino acids. Germline loops: CDR1 SQVTM, CDR2 ANQGSEA. The CDR3 is CSVERYSRSGRVVETQYF. The CDR3 nucleotides are TGCAGCGTTGAAAGGTATTCAAGGAGCGGGAGAGTGGTAGAGACCCAGTACTTC.

The chain employs TRBV4-3 and TRBJ2-5; D is unclear. The end of the DNA aligns better with TRBJ2-1, so the J call may be wrong. The CDR3 loop spans 14 amino acids. Per the germline V gene, CDR1 is LGHNA and CDR2 is YSLEER. In nucleotides, the CDR3 is TGCGCCAGCAGCCAAGAAACGGGCCTATCCGAGCAGTTCTTC. This codes for CASSQETGLSEQFF.

The V call is TRBV5-1, the J call TRBJ2-1; D is uncertain. The V and J ends lost 1 base and 9 bases respectively, with 14 bases between them. This CDR3 contains 14 residues. Germline values: CDR1 SGHRS, CDR2 YFSETQ. In DNA form, the CDR3 reads TGCGCCAGCAGCTTGTTTCCCCTAAAGCTTGAGCAGTTCTTC. This translates into CASSLFPLKLEQFF.

The chain uses TRBV5-1 and TRBJ1-1; tentative D call: TRBD1 (5 bases). The CDR3 has 14 amino acids. CDR1 and CDR2 from the germline V gene are SGHRS and YFSETQ. Deletions cut 3 bases from V and 1 base from J, with 10 bases between. CDR3 DNA sequence: TGCGCCAGCAGCTCAGCCGGGGGGAACACTGAAGCTTTCTTT. Its translation: CASSSAGGNTEAFF.